The 20 T cell receptor beta chains below were found in one sample sequenced in a study of control samples from healthy donors and cancer patients. Assay used: immunoSEQ multiplex PCR; TCRdb lists only in-frame clones, some missing. The sample includes some 28,000 clones, around 80% of them seen just once. Sequencing was carried out using PBMCs. These receptors all come from a man aged 55 to 69 with head and neck cancer.

J is TRBJ2-5 and V is TRBV4-3, with TRBD1 matching over 8 bases. J gave up 4 bases and V 0 bases, and 7 bases lay outside the gene matches. CDR1 is LGHNA, CDR2 YSLEER, per germline. The CDR3 is made up of 16 amino acids. The CDR3 region has the DNA TGCGCCAGCAGCCAAGAAACCGGGACAGGAGCAGAGACCCAGTACTTC. Residues: CASSQETGTGAETQYF.

This rearrangement joins TRBV6-5 to TRBJ2-1; the match to TRBD1 covers 11 bases. CDR1 is MNHEY and CDR2 is SVGAGI in the germline V gene. V dropped 2 bases and J dropped 6; count of bases not matched to a gene: 3. The CDR3 runs 15 residues. The CDR3 coding sequence is TGTGCCAGCAGTTACCGGGACAGGGGGGGCAATGAGCAGTTCTTC. Its protein product is CASSYRDRGGNEQFF.

J is TRBJ1-6 and V is TRBV5-8, with 8 positions matching TRBD1. V gave up 4 bases and J gave up 7 bases; unmatched junction bases: 10. CDR3 length: 16 amino acids. Germline V gene lookup returns CDR1 SGHTS and CDR2 YDEGEE. As DNA, the CDR3 is TGTGCCAGCAGCCCGGGACAGGATCTCCCAAATTCACCCCTCCACTTT. Its translation: CASSPGQDLPNSPLHF.

CDR3 sequence (DNA): TGTGCCAGCAGCGTACAGGTAGGGGTTGAAGCTTTCTTT. This translates into CASSVQVGVEAFF. This chain uses TRBV9 with TRBJ1-1; tentatively, D is TRBD1 (5 bases). Trimming left V 1 base short and J 7 bases short, with 11 bases between. The CDR3 runs 13 residues. Germline-derived CDR1 and CDR2 are SGDLS and YYNGEE.

The gene calls are TRBV11-2 and TRBJ2-7; the match to TRBD2 covers 7 bases. Germline lookup yields CDR1 SGHAT and CDR2 FQNNGV. The CDR3 is made up of 15 amino acids. Trimming took 0 bases from V and 8 from J; bases not matched to a gene: 10. The CDR3 bases are TGTGCCAGCAGCTTAGATGAGCGGGGCAGTTTCAAGCAGTACTTC. Its protein is CASSLDERGSFKQYF. The variable domain in full, with the rest retrieved from reference TRBV11-2 and TRBJ2-7, is EAGVAQSPRYKIIEKRQSVAFWCNPISGHATLYWYQQILGQGPKLLIQFQNNGVVDDSQLPKDRFSAERLKGVDSTLKIQPAKLEDSAVYLCASSLDERGSFKQYFGPGTRLTVT.

The rearrangement uses TRBV7-8 and TRBJ2-7; D unclear. V was clipped by 4 bases and J by 3 bases, with 10 bases between them. CDR3 length: 13 amino acids. Germline CDR1 is SGHVS and CDR2 is FQNEAQ. The CDR3 protein is CASSWRRDYEQYF. In DNA form, the CDR3 reads TGTGCCAGCAGCTGGCGAAGGGACTACGAGCAGTACTTC.

The chain couples TRBV15 to TRBJ1-1; D remains ambiguous. CDR1 is LNHNV, CDR2 YYDKDF, per germline (reference sequence). There are 14 residues in the CDR3. V shed 5 bases and J shed 1 base, with 11 bases lying between them. The CDR3 region is CATSLRERNTEAFF. CDR3 nucleotide sequence: TGTGCCACCAGCCTCCGGGAACGGAACACTGAAGCTTTCTTT.

The chain carries TRBV29-1 and TRBJ2-1; weak D call: TRBD2 (6 bases). Germline CDR1 and CDR2: SQVTM and ANQGSEA. There are 12 residues in the CDR3. The ends were cut back, 5 bases at V and 9 bases at J, with 14 bases in the middle. The CDR3 is CSVLPGGIEQFF. DNA for the CDR3: TGCAGCGTTCTCCCTGGAGGGATTGAGCAGTTCTTC.

The chain recombines TRBV6-2 or TRBV6-3 with TRBJ2-7, with 10 positions matching TRBD2. With 4 bases clipped from V and 0 bases from J, the junction kept 3 bases outside the gene matches. The CDR3 has 15 amino acids. The germline gives CDR1 MNHEY, CDR2 SVGEGT. Here the CDR3 reads CASSWGLAISYEQYF. The CDR3 DNA is TGTGCCAGCAGTTGGGGACTAGCGATCTCCTACGAGCAGTACTTC.

The rearrangement uses TRBV28 and TRBJ1-4; D not resolved. Germline assignment: CDR1 MDHEN and CDR2 SYDVKM. Trimming stripped 5 bases from V and 5 bases from J, with 15 bases between. The CDR3 runs 15 residues. In nucleotides, the CDR3 is TGTGCCAGCAGTCCCCCGTCCCTAGGCAATGAAAAACTGTTTTTT. Its translation: CASSPPSLGNEKLFF.

The chain uses TRBV29-1 and TRBJ1-5; TRBD1 matches at 10 bases. The germline CDR1 and CDR2 sequences are SQVTM and ANQGSEA. This CDR3 is 13 amino acids long. The ends lost 6 bases at V and 4 bases at J; junction bases unmatched: 3. The CDR3, as DNA: TGCAGCGTGGGGACAGGGGCAAATCAGCCCCAGCATTTT. Translating it yields CSVGTGANQPQHF.

This clone has more than one count but fewer than ten. The chain is built from TRBV30 and TRBJ1-2, with 7 bases fitting TRBD1. The CDR3 runs 12 residues. CDR1 is GTSNPN, CDR2 SVGIG, per germline (reference sequence). V shed 8 bases, J shed 8 bases, and the junction held 11 bases outside the gene matches. The CDR3 reads CARKTGLYGYTF. The CDR3 DNA is TGTGCCAGAAAGACAGGGCTTTACGGCTACACCTTC. The whole variable domain, remainder taken from reference TRBV30 and TRBJ1-2, is SQTIHQWPATLVQPVGSPLSLECTVEGTSNPNLYWYRQAAGRGLQLLFYSVGIGQISSEVPQNLSASRPQDRQFILSSKKLLLSDSGFYLCARKTGLYGYTFGSGTRLTVV.

The chain joins TRBV3-1 (or the pseudogene TRBV3-2) to TRBJ2-1; 14 nucleotides line up with TRBD2. V lost 4 bases and J lost 5; bases outside the gene matches: 7. There are 17 residues in the CDR3. CDR1 is LGHDT and CDR2 is YNNKEL in the germline V gene (reference sequence). The CDR3 DNA sequence: TGTGCCAGCAGCCTGGGACTAGCGGGAGTTGGGGACAATGAGCAGTTCTTC. Encoded protein: CASSLGLAGVGDNEQFF.

DNA for the CDR3: TGTGCCAGCAGCTCCGGACCCAATCAGCCCCAGCATTTT. Its protein is CASSSGPNQPQHF. The J gene is TRBJ1-5, the V gene TRBV11-3; D is uncertain. V lost 4 bases to trimming and J lost 3 bases, with 7 bases between them. The CDR3 totals 13 residues. Germline loops: CDR1 SGHNT, CDR2 YENEEA.

The rearrangement uses TRBV7-2 and TRBJ2-3; TRBD2 aligns across 13 bases. This CDR3 spans 18 amino acids. J was trimmed by 2 bases and V by 6 bases; bases with no gene match: 11. Per germline, CDR1 SGHTA and CDR2 FQGNSA. CDR3 DNA sequence: TGTGCCAGCAGTTCTCCGGGACTAGCGGGGCCTCTCACAGATACGCAGTATTTT. Residues: CASSSPGLAGPLTDTQYF.

This chain links TRBV7-8 with TRBJ2-1; 9 positions match TRBD2. Germline lookup yields CDR1 SGHVS and CDR2 FQNEAQ. The CDR3 runs 16 residues. The J segment lost 7 bases and the V segment lost 4 bases, leaving 11 bases of the junction unmatched. CDR3 DNA sequence: TGTGCCAGCAGCTACAGCGCCGGGACTAGCCTAAATGAGCAGTTCTTC. This codes for CASSYSAGTSLNEQFF.

The chain carries TRBV30 and TRBJ2-7, with D uncertain. Trimming left V 5 bases short and J 2 bases short, with 13 bases between. The CDR3 runs to 13 residues. The germline V gene encodes CDR1 GTSNPN and CDR2 SVGIG (reference sequence). CDR3 sequence (DNA): TGTGCCTGGGCCGTCACAGTTACCTACGAGCAGTACTTC. Translated, it gives CAWAVTVTYEQYF.

This clone has just a few counts. V is TRBV9 and J is TRBJ1-1; 8 nucleotides line up with TRBD1. The germline gives CDR1 SGDLS, CDR2 YYNGEE. The trim removed 0 bases at V and 5 bases at J, leaving 3 bases unmatched. The CDR3 sequence is 14 residues long. The CDR3 coding sequence is TGTGCCAGCAGCGTAGGGACAGGGTTGACTGAAGCTTTCTTT. It encodes CASSVGTGLTEAFF.

The chain employs TRBV28 and TRBJ1-1, with D unresolved. Trimming took 6 bases from V and 1 from J, leaving 15 bases between them. The CDR3 consists of 15 residues. CDR1 is MDHEN and CDR2 is SYDVKM in the germline V gene. DNA of the CDR3: TGTGCCAGCAGCCCCCGAAGCGCAACGAACACTGAAGCTTTCTTT. Its translation: CASSPRSATNTEAFF.

This rearrangement joins TRBV27 to TRBJ1-5; D unresolved. Germline values: CDR1 MNHEY, CDR2 SMNVEV (reference sequence). CDR3 length equals 17 residues. V was clipped by 2 bases and J by 2 bases, with 16 bases between them. This CDR3 reads CASSLLYREGRNQPQHF. CDR3 DNA: TGTGCCAGCAGTTTACTATACAGAGAGGGTCGCAATCAGCCCCAGCATTTT.